This T cell receptor (beta chain) was identified in a study of beta chain features in type 1 diabetes. The study, taken as a whole, reports: All four CD4+ subsets from Type 1 diabetes patients carried moderately but significantly shorter TCRB CDR3s. PCR might show a preference for shorter templates, equally across patients and controls. The cDNA sequencing approach could over-represent high-TCR-expressing cells.

The authors sorted CD4+ naive, central memory, regulatory and stem cell-like memory cells via CD45RO/CCR7/CD25/CD127/CD95/CD27. With regard to this clone: Its antigen is as yet unknown.

What was sequenced were expressed TCRB transcripts, since all of the isolated RNA had been reverse transcribed. Profiling relied on immunoSEQ multiplex PCR, and the TCRdb table lists in-frame clones only, not all of them. Here the sample spans approximately 150,000 clones, approximately 13% being singletons. The sequence was obtained from a man between 18 and 29 years old with type 1 diabetes. The sample taken for sequencing was central memory CD4+ T cells from blood.

This CDR3 reads CASSLAAKAEGTQYF. For the CDR3, the DNA is TGCGCCAGCAGCTTGGCCGCCAAAGCGGAGGGGACCCAGTACTTC. The chain has TRBV5-1 and TRBJ2-5; perhaps TRBD2 as D (6 bases). The CDR3 runs to 15 residues. Trimming shortened V by 0 bases and J by 7 bases, and 16 bases separated the two germline ends. Germline V gene data show CDR1 as SGHRS and CDR2 as YFSETQ.